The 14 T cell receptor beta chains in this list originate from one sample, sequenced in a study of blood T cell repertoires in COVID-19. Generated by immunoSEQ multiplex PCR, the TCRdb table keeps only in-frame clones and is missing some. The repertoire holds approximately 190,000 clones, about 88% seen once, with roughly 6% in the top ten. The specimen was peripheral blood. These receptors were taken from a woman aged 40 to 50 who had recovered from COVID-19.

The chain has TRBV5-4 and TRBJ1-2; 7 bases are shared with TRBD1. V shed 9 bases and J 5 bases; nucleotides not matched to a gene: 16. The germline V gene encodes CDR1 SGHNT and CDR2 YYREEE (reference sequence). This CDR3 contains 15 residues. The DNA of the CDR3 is TGTGCCACCTCGCGAGGGGGCGACGCTTTTTATGGCTACACCTTC. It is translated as CATSRGGDAFYGYTF.

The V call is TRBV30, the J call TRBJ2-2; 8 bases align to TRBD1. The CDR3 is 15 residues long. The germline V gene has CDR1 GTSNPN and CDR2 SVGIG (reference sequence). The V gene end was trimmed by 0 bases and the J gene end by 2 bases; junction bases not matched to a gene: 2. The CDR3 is CAWSVGTGNTGELFF. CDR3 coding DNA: TGTGCCTGGAGTGTTGGGACAGGCAACACCGGGGAGCTGTTTTTT.

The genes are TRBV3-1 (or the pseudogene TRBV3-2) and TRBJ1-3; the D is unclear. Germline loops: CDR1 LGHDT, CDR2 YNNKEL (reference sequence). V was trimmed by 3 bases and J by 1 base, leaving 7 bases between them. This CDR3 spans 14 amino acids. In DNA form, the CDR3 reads TGTGCCAGCAGCCAGCGAGGTTCTGGAAACACCATATATTTT. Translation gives CASSQRGSGNTIYF.

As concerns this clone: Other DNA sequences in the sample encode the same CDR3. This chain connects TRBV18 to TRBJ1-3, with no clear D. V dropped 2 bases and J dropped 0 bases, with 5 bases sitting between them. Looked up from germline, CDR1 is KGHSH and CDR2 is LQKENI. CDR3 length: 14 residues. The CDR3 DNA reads TGTGCCAGCTCACCAGGGAGCTCTGGAAACACCATATATTTT. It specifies CASSPGSSGNTIYF.

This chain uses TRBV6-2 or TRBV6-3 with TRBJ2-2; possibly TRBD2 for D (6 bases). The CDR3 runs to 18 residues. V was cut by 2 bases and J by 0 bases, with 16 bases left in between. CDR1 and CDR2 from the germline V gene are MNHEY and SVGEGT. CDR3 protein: CASSYPRLVFSNTGELFF. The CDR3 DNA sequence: TGTGCCAGCAGTTACCCCCGACTAGTGTTCTCGAACACCGGGGAGCTGTTTTTT.

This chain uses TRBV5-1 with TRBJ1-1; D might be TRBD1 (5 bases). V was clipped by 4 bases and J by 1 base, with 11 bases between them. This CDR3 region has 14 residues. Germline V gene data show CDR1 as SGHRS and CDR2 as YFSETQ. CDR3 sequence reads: CASSLLQENTEAFF. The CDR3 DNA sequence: TGCGCCAGCAGCCTCCTACAGGAGAACACTGAAGCTTTCTTT.

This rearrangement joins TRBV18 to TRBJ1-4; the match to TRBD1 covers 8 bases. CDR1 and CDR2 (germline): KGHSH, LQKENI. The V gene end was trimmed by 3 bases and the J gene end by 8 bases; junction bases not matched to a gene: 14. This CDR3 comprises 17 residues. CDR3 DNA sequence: TGTGCCAGCTCACCCCCGACAGGGGCCGCCGTCGGCGAAAAACTGTTTTTT. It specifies CASSPPTGAAVGEKLFF.

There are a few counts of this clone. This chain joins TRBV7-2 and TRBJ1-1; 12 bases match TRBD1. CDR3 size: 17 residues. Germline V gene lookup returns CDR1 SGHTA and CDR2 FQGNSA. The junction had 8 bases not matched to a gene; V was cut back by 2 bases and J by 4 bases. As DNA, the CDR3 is TGTGCCAGCAGCTTATTCCGGGACAGGGGGCAGAGCACTGAAGCTTTCTTT. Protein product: CASSLFRDRGQSTEAFF.

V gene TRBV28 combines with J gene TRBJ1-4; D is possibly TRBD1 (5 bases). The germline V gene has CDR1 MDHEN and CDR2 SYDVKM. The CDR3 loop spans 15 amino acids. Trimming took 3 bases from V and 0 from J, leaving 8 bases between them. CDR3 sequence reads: CASSFQGATNEKLFF. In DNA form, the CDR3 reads TGTGCCAGCAGTTTTCAGGGCGCAACTAATGAAAAACTGTTTTTT.

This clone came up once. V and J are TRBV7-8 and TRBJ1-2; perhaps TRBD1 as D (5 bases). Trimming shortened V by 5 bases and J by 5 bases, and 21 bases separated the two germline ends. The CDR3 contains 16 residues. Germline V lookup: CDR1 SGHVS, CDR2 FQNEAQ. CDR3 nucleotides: TGTGCCAGCAGCCCCAGGGTAGCCCCGGGAGTGTATGGCTACACCTTC. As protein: CASSPRVAPGVYGYTF.

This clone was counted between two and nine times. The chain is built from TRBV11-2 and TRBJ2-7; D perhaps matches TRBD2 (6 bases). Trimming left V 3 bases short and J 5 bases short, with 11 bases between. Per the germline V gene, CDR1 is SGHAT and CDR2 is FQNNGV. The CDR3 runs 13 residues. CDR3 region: CASSFQGGDEQYF. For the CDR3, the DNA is TGTGCCAGCAGCTTCCAGGGAGGCGACGAGCAGTACTTC.

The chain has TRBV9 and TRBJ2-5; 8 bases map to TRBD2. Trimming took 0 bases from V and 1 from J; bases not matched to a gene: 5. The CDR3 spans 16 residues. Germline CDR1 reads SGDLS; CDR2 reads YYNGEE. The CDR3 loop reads CASSVGTGGLQETQYF. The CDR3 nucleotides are TGTGCCAGCAGCGTAGGAACGGGAGGGCTCCAAGAGACCCAGTACTTC.

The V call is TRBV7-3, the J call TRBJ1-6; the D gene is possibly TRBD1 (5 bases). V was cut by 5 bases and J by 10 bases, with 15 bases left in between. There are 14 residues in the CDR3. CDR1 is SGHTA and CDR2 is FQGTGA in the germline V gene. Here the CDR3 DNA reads TGTGCCAGCAGCCTCCAGGGAGGTGGATCACCCCTCCACTTT. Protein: CASSLQGGGSPLHF. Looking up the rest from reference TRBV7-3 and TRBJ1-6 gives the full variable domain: GAGVSQTPSNKVTEKGKYVELRCDPISGHTALYWYRQSLGQGPEFLIYFQGTGAADDSGLPNDRFFAVRPEGSVSTLKIQRTERGDSAVYLCASSLQGGGSPLHFGNGTRLTVT.

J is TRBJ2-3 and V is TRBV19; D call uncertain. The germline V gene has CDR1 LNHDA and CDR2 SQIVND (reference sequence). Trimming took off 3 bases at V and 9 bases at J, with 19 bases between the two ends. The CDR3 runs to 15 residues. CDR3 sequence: CASSISGTDIRTQYF. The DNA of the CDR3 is TGTGCCAGTAGTATTTCCGGCACAGATATTAGAACGCAGTATTTT.